This T cell receptor beta chain was captured by sequencing in a study of cytomegalovirus exposure and HLA in healthy donors. This clone has only a few counts. The antigen is undetermined. The V gene end was trimmed by 10 bases and the J gene end by 5 bases; junction bases not matched to a gene: 8. The CDR3 is 13 amino acids. Germline V gene sequence: CDR1 MNHEY, CDR2 SVGAGI. The study's findings and limits: A further, later analysis showed that HLA-associated TCR beta chains (compared with equally common others) were more clonally expanded. Cytomegalovirus-associated status was assigned to 164 TCR beta chains.

A multiplex PCR was run with 60 Vbeta primers and 13 Jbeta primers. Profiled with immunoSEQ multiplex PCR; TCRdb holds only in-frame clones, not every one. Among 130,000 or so clones, around three quarters were seen once, and the ten largest hold around 3.5%. Sequenced sample: PBMCs. V and J are TRBV6-5 and TRBJ1-1; 9 nucleotides align to TRBD1. The TCR sequence derives from a man in his thirties or forties in good health and CMV-seronegative. CDR3 residues: CAIYRGLGTEAFF. The CDR3 nucleotides read TGTGCCATCTACAGGGGGCTGGGAACTGAAGCTTTCTTT.